A single sample gave rise to the 22 T cell receptor beta chains below, sequenced in a study of beta chain features in type 1 diabetes. Whole-study findings and limits: In every one of the four CD4+ subsets, TCRB CDR3s were moderately but significantly shorter in Type 1 diabetes patients.

As every portion of the isolated RNA was reverse transcribed, the sequencing read expressed TCRB transcripts. Method: immunoSEQ multiplex PCR; TCRdb's copy keeps in-frame clones and lacks some. Of roughly 260,000 clones listed, roughly a tenth are singletons. These receptors are not linked to any known antigen. The sequencing sample was made of naive CD4+ T cells from blood. The receptor source for this set is a man aged 25-45 years with type 1 diabetes.

For the CDR3, the DNA is TGCGCCACCTCCAAGGGGGGAGGGGAGAATGGCTACACCTTC. Translation gives CATSKGGGENGYTF. The chain couples TRBV23-1 to TRBJ1-2; D may be TRBD1 (6 bases). TRBV23-1 is an ORF; its function is uncertain. V lost 10 bases and J lost 6, with 21 bases in between. CDR3 length: 14 residues.

The chain links TRBV5-1 to TRBJ2-3; D is unclear. The CDR3 consists of 14 residues. V was clipped by 0 bases and J by 3 bases, with 8 bases between them. Germline CDR1 reads SGHRS; CDR2 reads YFSETQ. The CDR3 DNA is TGCGCCAGCAGCTTGGCGGCGGAAACAGATACGCAGTATTTT. Translating it yields CASSLAAETDTQYF.

The table lists this clone with a few counts. The V gene is TRBV30, the J gene TRBJ1-3; TRBD1 might be the D (6 bases). CDR1 is GTSNPN, CDR2 SVGIG, per germline (reference sequence). The V end was cut by 3 bases, the J end by 4 bases, with 7 bases between. The CDR3 loop spans 12 amino acids. DNA for the CDR3: TGTGCCTGGAGAACAGGGGGAAACACCATATATTTT. It is translated as CAWRTGGNTIYF.

This clone was counted between two and nine times. The chain couples TRBV5-4 to TRBJ1-1; D remains unclear. CDR1 and CDR2 (germline): SGHNT, YYREEE (reference sequence). V gave up 2 bases and J gave up 4 bases, with 9 bases separating them. The CDR3 totals 13 residues. The CDR3 loop is CASSFAEATEAFF. In DNA, the CDR3 is TGTGCCAGCAGCTTCGCGGAGGCCACTGAAGCTTTCTTT.

V gene TRBV7-3 combines with J gene TRBJ2-5; the match to TRBD2 covers 14 bases. Germline trimming cut 3 bases from V and 4 bases from J; bases unmatched to any gene: 1. CDR1 and CDR2 from the germline V gene are SGHTA and FQGTGA. The CDR3 has 15 amino acids. The CDR3 protein is CASSLTSGRGETQYF. CDR3 coding DNA: TGTGCCAGCAGCTTGACTAGCGGGAGGGGAGAGACCCAGTACTTC.

The gene calls are TRBV5-1 and TRBJ1-1; D remains ambiguous. V shed 0 bases and J shed 3 bases, with 9 bases lying between them. The CDR3 extends over 14 amino acids. Per germline, CDR1 SGHRS and CDR2 YFSETQ. The CDR3 protein is CASSLGRLDTEAFF. The CDR3 nucleotides are TGCGCCAGCAGCTTGGGCAGGTTGGACACTGAAGCTTTCTTT.

In its sample, this clone was seen a few times. This chain connects TRBV5-4 to TRBJ2-5; tentative D call: TRBD2 (6 bases). Looked up from germline, CDR1 is SGHNT and CDR2 is YYREEE (reference sequence). The length of the CDR3 is 18 residues. Trimming took off 0 bases at V and 4 bases at J, with 22 bases between the two ends. Here the CDR3 DNA reads TGTGCCAGCAGCTTGGCGGGGCAGGGAGGTTCAAGCAGAGAGACCCAGTACTTC. Encoded protein: CASSLAGQGGSSRETQYF.

The J gene is TRBJ2-3, the V gene TRBV7-2, with 7 nucleotides matching TRBD1. The CDR3 length is 14 residues. CDR1 and CDR2 from the germline V gene are SGHTA and FQGNSA. V was pared by 5 bases and J by 2 bases, with 4 bases of the junction left unmatched. CDR3 protein: CASSNRGTTDTQYF. Here the CDR3 DNA reads TGTGCCAGCAGCAACAGGGGCACCACAGATACGCAGTATTTT.

The table lists this clone with a few counts. The gene calls are TRBV19 and TRBJ2-5; weak D call: TRBD1 (6 bases). The CDR3 totals 15 residues. Per germline, CDR1 LNHDA and CDR2 SQIVND (reference sequence). The germline V and J ends were trimmed by 5 bases and 2 bases, with 15 bases remaining between them. The CDR3 sequence: CASSPNPGTQETQYF. CDR3 nucleotides: TGTGCCAGTAGTCCTAACCCCGGGACACAAGAGACCCAGTACTTC.

The genes are TRBV10-1 and TRBJ2-2, with a possible D match to TRBD2 (6 bases). V lost 0 bases to trimming and J lost 4 bases, with 6 bases between them. The length of the CDR3 is 14 residues. Looked up from germline, CDR1 is WNHNN and CDR2 is SYGVQD (reference sequence). The CDR3 spells CASSESGGTGELFF. Here the CDR3 DNA reads TGCGCCAGCAGTGAGTCCGGGGGCACCGGGGAGCTGTTTTTT.

This clone was seen only a few times. The chain has TRBV9 and TRBJ2-5; 7 bases match TRBD2. Per germline, CDR1 SGDLS and CDR2 YYNGEE. V shed 4 bases, J shed 0 bases, and the junction held 6 bases outside the gene matches. The CDR3 runs 15 residues. The CDR3 spells CASSPGTTHQETQYF. As DNA, the CDR3 is TGTGCCAGCAGCCCCGGGACTACCCACCAAGAGACCCAGTACTTC.

The chain is built from TRBV6-6 and TRBJ2-1, with D perhaps matching TRBD2 (5 bases). This CDR3 has 13 residues. V was cut by 6 bases and J by 5 bases, with 11 bases left in between. CDR1 is MNHNY, CDR2 SVGAGI, per germline (reference sequence). CDR3 nucleotides: TGTGCCAGCAGGGCCCCGGGAAACAATGAGCAGTTCTTC. It encodes CASRAPGNNEQFF.

This clone has only a few counts. The rearrangement links TRBV5-4 to TRBJ1-2, with TRBD1 matching over 10 bases. CDR1 is SGHNT, CDR2 YYREEE, per germline (reference sequence). The CDR3 loop spans 14 amino acids. The V gene end was trimmed by 5 bases and the J gene end by 5 bases; junction bases not matched to a gene: 6. The CDR3 DNA is TGTGCCAGCAGTTGGTTGGGACAGGGGTATGGCTACACCTTC. Protein: CASSWLGQGYGYTF.

This clone occurred a few times. The sample contains more than one DNA sequence encoding this CDR3. The chain uses TRBV5-1 and TRBJ2-5; 9 nucleotides align to TRBD2. V lost 0 bases and J lost 5; bases outside the gene matches: 5. This CDR3 spans 15 amino acids. CDR1 and CDR2 from the germline V gene are SGHRS and YFSETQ. CDR3 region: CASSLGGTSQETQYF. In DNA form, the CDR3 reads TGCGCCAGCAGCTTGGGAGGGACTAGCCAGGAGACCCAGTACTTC.

The V and J genes are TRBV5-4 and TRBJ2-2, with 7 bases identical to TRBD2. CDR3 size: 16 residues. V trimming: 0 bases; J trimming: 2 bases; junction bases outside the gene matches: 4. In germline, CDR1 is SGHNT, CDR2 YYREEE (reference sequence). CDR3 DNA: TGTGCCAGCAGCTTGGGGGGGACTATAAACACCGGGGAGCTGTTTTTT. As protein: CASSLGGTINTGELFF.

This clone was counted only a few times. The chain joins TRBV4-3 to TRBJ2-2, with 11 bases matching TRBD2. CDR3 length: 16 residues. Germline V gene lookup returns CDR1 LGHNA and CDR2 YSLEER. The V segment lost 2 bases and the J segment 6 bases; nucleotides outside the gene matches: 5. The CDR3 protein is CASSQLAGGPAGELFF. DNA of the CDR3: TGCGCCAGCAGCCAACTAGCGGGGGGCCCCGCCGGGGAGCTGTTTTTT.

For this clone: This CDR3 is also generated by other DNA sequences in the sample. The chain has TRBV7-2 and TRBJ2-3, with 9 bases identical to TRBD2. Germline trimming cut 6 bases from V and 1 base from J; bases unmatched to any gene: 2. The germline gives CDR1 SGHTA, CDR2 FQGNSA. The CDR3 spans 14 residues. CDR3 residues: CASSSSGGTDTQYF. The CDR3 DNA reads TGTGCCAGCAGTTCTAGCGGGGGCACAGATACGCAGTATTTT.

The V call is TRBV6-6, the J call TRBJ1-5; 8 bases are shared with TRBD1. The ends lost 4 bases at V and 5 bases at J; junction bases unmatched: 4. Per germline, CDR1 MNHNY and CDR2 SVGAGI (reference sequence). The length of the CDR3 is 14 residues. CDR3 bases: TGTGCCAGCAGTTCACAGGGGGTGCATCAGCCCCAGCATTTT. Encoded protein: CASSSQGVHQPQHF.

The chain links TRBV14 to TRBJ2-3; TRBD2 aligns across 9 bases. Germline CDR1 reads SGHDN; CDR2 reads FVKESK. The CDR3 is 16 amino acids. The ends lost 4 bases at V and 4 bases at J; junction bases unmatched: 9. The CDR3 reads CASSPDGLASSDTQYF. The DNA of the CDR3 is TGTGCCAGCAGCCCCGACGGACTAGCGAGCTCAGATACGCAGTATTTT.

This clone was counted a few times. One junction end does not reproduce the germline sequence, and a read error may be involved. The chain links TRBV7-3 to TRBJ2-1; tentative D call: TRBD2 (6 bases). There are 15 residues in the CDR3. The germline gives CDR1 SGHTA, CDR2 FQGTGA. CDR3 DNA sequence: TGTGCCAGCAGCTTAAGGGACTCGGGCGGTAATGGGCAGTTCTTC. Translating gives CASSLRDSGGNGQFF.

This clone was counted only a few times. The chain carries TRBV5-6 and TRBJ2-7; perhaps TRBD1 as D (6 bases). Germline V gene sequence: CDR1 SGHDT, CDR2 YYEEEE. The CDR3 totals 15 residues. Trimming took 1 base from V and 10 from J, leaving 21 bases between them. The CDR3 protein is CASSLTGTPPVYQYF. The CDR3 coding sequence is TGTGCCAGCAGCTTGACCGGGACACCGCCCGTTTACCAGTACTTC.

The rearrangement joins TRBV6-5 to TRBJ1-1; D not certain. V was trimmed by 0 bases and J by 4 bases, leaving 12 bases between them. Germline CDR1 reads MNHEY; CDR2 reads SVGAGI. The CDR3 sequence is 15 residues long. Here the CDR3 reads CASSYSIGDGTEAFF. DNA for the CDR3: TGTGCCAGCAGTTACTCGATCGGGGATGGCACTGAAGCTTTCTTT.